Here is one T cell receptor (beta chain) with its context. Its antigen remains undetermined. Base qualities are missing; no much larger clone stands one base away. Enrolling through a virtual design, the prospective study's participants ranged in age from roughly 18 to 95 years and lived across about two dozen United States geographic areas. To assign participants to cohorts, the prospective study relied on clinical history that participants themselves reported in a screening survey and a study questionnaire. ImmuneRACE Cohort 3 recovered participants were defined by two consecutive negative NP/OP PCR tests, healthcare professional clearance, or symptom resolution. Mobile phlebotomists in the prospective study collected whole blood, serum and a nasopharyngeal or oropharyngeal swab from every participant. Prospective study participants could optionally give additional blood draws and questionnaires over an approximately 2-month period. Before DNA extraction, blood samples from the prospective study were shipped at room temperature or frozen.

The data belong to a study of blood T cell repertoires in COVID-19 (dated by TCRdb to the early 2020s). For the study in its entirety: Samples from collaborators originated in the United States, Italy and Spain and spanned both the acute and convalescent phases of COVID-19. The dataset comprised deeply sampled blood TCRbeta repertoires from subjects exposed to, actively infected with, or recovered from COVID-19. Sample metadata almost always included a de-identified subject ID, COVID-19 status, age in years and sex. The material from the prospective study consisted of cDNA or gDNA derived from T cells, B-cell-depleted T cells, or PBMCs. HLA class I and class II types, where available, came from metadata supplied by the sample provider rather than from assay-based typing. Samples came from the ongoing ImmuneRACE study (first 160 participants) plus 1,254 subjects from 6 global collaborators. The repertoires were released in a freely available public database meant as a resource for research on the immune response to SARS-CoV-2. Overall study outcomes, separate from this receptor: The amount of clinical and demographic metadata varied by source and participant and was provided uncurated.

TCRbeta CDR3 regions were amplified from genomic DNA using the immunoSEQ Assay, a bias-controlled multiplex PCR. From the authors' description of their analysis: The number of nucleated cells in each sample was estimated from the amplification of reference gene primers within the assay. To quantify the absolute abundance of each unique TCRbeta CDR3 rearrangement, sequence reads were collapsed and filtered. For each sample, productive Simpson clonality was calculated by taking the square root of Simpson's diversity index across productive rearrangements. TCRdb holds this immuneACCESS table with in-frame rearrangements only. Some clones are missing; in checked studies, unresolved V genes explain under half, and the rest has no known cause. That table furnishes V, J and clone size, whereas the DNA furnished D and trimming. This sample has approximately 200,000 clones in its table, and 75% to 85% of those were observed once. Jointly, the top ten make up approximately 12% of the sample.

The V end loses 2 bases and the J end loses 5 bases, and a stretch of 21 bases separates them. Sequences GTSNPN (CDR1) and SVGIG (CDR2) are obtained from the germline V gene (reference sequence). Reading from cysteine to phenylalanine, the CDR3 counts 16 amino acids. Only the CDR3 portion is preserved as DNA: 48 bases, with reading frame beginning at the first base. The TCR sequence derives from a man aged 40-49 years who had recovered from COVID-19. This chain joins TRBV30 to TRBJ1-2, and the D gene may be TRBD1, 5 bases matching. Material: PBMCs or T cells enriched from blood (not recorded which). The CDR3 corresponds to CAWSPLLEKGQYGYTF. The DNA sequence is given as TGTGCCTGGAGTCCACTGCTGGAGAAGGGGCAATATGGCTACACCTTC.